Below, 28 T cell receptor beta chains from the same sample are listed, as sequenced in a study of identical twins (dated by TCRdb to 2016 to 2018). The method behind the library was 5' RACE. Sequencing was performed on an Illumina HiSeq 2000. TCRdb itself trimmed the public reads at Q25 with fastp, ran MiXCR and retained productive beta chains. Identical CDR3 proteins give one entry, which carries the most common genes and DNA. The sample records some 710,000 distinct CDR3 sequences, roughly 6% of which are singletons. 1.5% to 2% of the sample comes from the top ten. The sample consisted of naive T cells sorted from blood. The cell subset or site label, read with the paper, signifies: cells isolated with a human naive T-cell isolation kit. The receptors derive from a man in his late teens or twenties in good health.

The chain joins TRBV6-2 or TRBV6-3 to TRBJ2-6; a weak D match, TRBD2 (5 bases). V dropped 2 bases and J dropped 0 bases, with 11 bases sitting between them. This CDR3 has 17 residues. Looked up from germline, CDR1 is MNHEY and CDR2 is SVGEGT. CDR3 DNA: TGTGCCAGCAGTTACCGGCGGGCGAGCTCTGGGGCCAACGTCCTGACTTTC. Translating gives CASSYRRASSGANVLTF.

This clonotype was seen repeatedly, ten times or more. V is TRBV12-3 or TRBV12-4 and J is TRBJ2-1, with a tentative D call TRBD2 (5 bases). The CDR3 is 14 residues long. V was pared by 4 bases and J by 5 bases, with 12 bases between. The DNA of the CDR3 is TGTGCCAGCAGTTCCCAGATGGAGGACAATGAGCAGTTCTTC. Translation gives CASSSQMEDNEQFF.

V gene TRBV14 combines with J gene TRBJ2-7; the D is unclear. Germline V CDR1 and CDR2: SGHDN, FVKESK. Trimming stripped 4 bases from V and 0 bases from J, with 13 bases between. CDR3 size: 15 residues. This CDR3 reads CASSRSRKSSYEQYF. CDR3 nucleotides: TGTGCCAGCAGCCGCAGTAGAAAGAGCTCCTACGAGCAGTACTTC.

This clonotype was counted many times. The chain recombines TRBV20-1 with TRBJ2-1, with D possibly TRBD2 on 5 matching bases. Trimming removed 5 bases at V and 3 bases at J, with 17 bases between. Germline CDR1 reads DFQATT; CDR2 reads SNEGSKA (reference sequence). This CDR3 has 15 amino acids. This CDR3 reads CSARYLAKGYNEQFF. CDR3 sequence (DNA): TGCAGTGCTCGTTACCTAGCCAAGGGCTACAATGAGCAGTTCTTC.

V usage is TRBV15 and J usage is TRBJ2-7; D is unclear. Germline V gives CDR1 LNHNV, CDR2 YYDKDF (reference sequence). The CDR3 spans 13 residues. The CDR3: CATIIGTDYEQYF. The CDR3 DNA is TGTGCAACAATCATAGGTACGGACTACGAGCAGTACTTC.

This clonotype was observed a handful of times. V usage is TRBV20-1 and J usage is TRBJ1-5; D uncertain. Per germline, CDR1 DFQATT and CDR2 SNEGSKA (reference sequence). Trimming removed 2 bases from V and 0 bases from J, with 14 bases in between. This CDR3 has 16 residues. CDR3 sequence reads: CSARLFTWYSNQPQHF. Written as DNA, the CDR3 is TGCAGTGCTAGACTGTTTACCTGGTATAGCAATCAGCCCCAGCATTTT.

At least ten counts were recorded for this clonotype. The chain couples TRBV7-9 to TRBJ1-4; TRBD1 agrees at 7 bases. From germline, CDR1 is SEHNR and CDR2 FQNEAQ (reference sequence). V lost 5 bases to trimming and J lost 9 bases; unmatched junction nucleotides: 9. The CDR3 runs to 14 residues. Here the CDR3 DNA reads TGTGCCAGCAGCCTCCCAGGGGGAGGGAAAAAACTGTTTTTT. Its translation is CASSLPGGGKKLFF.

V usage is TRBV7-6 and J usage is TRBJ2-1; 8 nucleotides align to TRBD1. V trimming: 1 base; J trimming: 10 bases; junction bases outside the gene matches: 12. Germline V CDR1 and CDR2: SGHVS, FNYEAQ. The CDR3 sequence is 16 residues long. Here the CDR3 DNA reads TGTGCCAGCAGCTTAGGAGGGCAGGGGGCGTATGGGGAGCAGTTCTTC. Amino acids: CASSLGGQGAYGEQFF.

This clonotype was counted between two and nine times. This chain uses TRBV2 with TRBJ2-1; a weak D match, TRBD2 (6 bases). This CDR3 has 13 amino acids. Trimming pared 9 bases from V and 6 bases from J, leaving 15 bases between. CDR1 is SNHLY and CDR2 is FYNNEI in the germline V gene. The CDR3: CARGGLAVNEQFF. CDR3 DNA sequence: TGTGCCAGGGGGGGATTAGCAGTCAATGAGCAGTTCTTC.

This clonotype was seen many times. The chain recombines TRBV4-1 with TRBJ2-7; perhaps D is TRBD1 or TRBD2 (5 bases each). Trimming removed 6 bases at V and 7 bases at J, with 13 bases between. The germline CDR1 and CDR2 sequences are MGHRA and YSYEKL. CDR3 length: 12 amino acids. The CDR3 protein is CASSPGWGEQYV. DNA for the CDR3: TGCGCCAGCAGTCCTGGTTGGGGGGAGCAGTACGTC.

There are many counts of this clonotype. The chain employs TRBV5-1 and TRBJ2-1; D is ambiguous. Germline lookup yields CDR1 SGHRS and CDR2 YFSETQ. The germline V and J ends were trimmed by 6 bases and 4 bases, with 11 bases remaining between them. This CDR3 contains 13 residues. CDR3 nucleotides: TGCGCCAGCAACTACATTGGGTACAATGAGCAGTTCTTC. This gives the protein CASNYIGYNEQFF.

The V and J genes are TRBV6-2 or TRBV6-3 and TRBJ2-1; 7 bases line up with TRBD2. V shed 7 bases and J 2 bases; nucleotides not matched to a gene: 5. Germline lookup yields CDR1 MNHEY and CDR2 SVGEGT. The CDR3 contains 14 residues. In nucleotides, the CDR3 is TGTGCCAGCATTCGGGCGGGGGCCTACAATGAGCAGTTCTTC. This codes for CASIRAGAYNEQFF.

This clonotype was seen ten or more times. This chain joins TRBV12-3 or TRBV12-4 and TRBJ2-1; 11 bases agree with TRBD2. CDR3 size: 15 residues. V shed 5 bases, J shed 9 bases, and the junction held 9 bases outside the gene matches. The CDR3 bases are TGTGCCAGCAGTCCCTTAGCGGGAGGGCCGGTTGAGCAGTTCTTC. Translating gives CASSPLAGGPVEQFF.

The sample holds a few counts of this clonotype. This rearrangement joins TRBV30 to TRBJ2-7, with D hard to call. This CDR3 spans 13 amino acids. V shed 1 base and J shed 3 bases, with 10 bases lying between them. CDR1 is GTSNPN and CDR2 is SVGIG in the germline V gene (reference sequence). This CDR3 reads CAWSGGLSYEQYF. The CDR3 DNA reads TGTGCCTGGAGTGGGGGTCTTAGCTACGAGCAGTACTTC.

This clonotype was seen at least ten times. V usage is TRBV20-1 and J usage is TRBJ1-5; maybe TRBD1 (5 bases). This CDR3 is built from 14 residues. The V end was cut by 0 bases, the J end by 7 bases, with 13 bases between. Germline assignment: CDR1 DFQATT and CDR2 SNEGSKA (reference sequence). The CDR3 region is CSARDLRGRQPQHF. The CDR3 DNA reads as TGCAGTGCTAGAGATCTGAGGGGAAGACAGCCCCAGCATTTT.

This clonotype was seen ten or more times. The rearrangement uses TRBV29-1 and TRBJ1-2; 7 positions agree with TRBD1. Germline trimming cut 7 bases from V and 3 bases from J; bases unmatched to any gene: 11. The CDR3 sequence is 14 residues long. Germline-derived CDR1 and CDR2 are SQVTM and ANQGSEA. Here the CDR3 DNA reads TGCAGCGCCGAGGACCAGGGACAGTACTATGGCTACACCTTC. Translated, it gives CSAEDQGQYYGYTF.

This chain uses TRBV3-1 with TRBJ2-2; D is uncertain. Between the trimmed V and J ends, which lost 6 bases and 4 bases, there was a span of 12 bases. From germline, CDR1 is LGHDT and CDR2 YNNKEL (reference sequence). This CDR3 contains 14 residues. CDR3 region: CASSPERSTGELFF. In nucleotides, the CDR3 is TGTGCCAGCAGTCCGGAGAGGAGCACCGGGGAGCTGTTTTTT. Using reference TRBV3-1 and TRBJ2-2 for the parts outside the CDR3, the full variable domain is DTAVSQTPKYLVTQMGNDKSIKCEQNLGHDTMYWYKQDSKKFLKIMFSYNNKELIINETVPNRFSPKSPDKAHLNLHINSLELGDSAVYFCASSPERSTGELFFGEGSRLTVL.

At least ten counts were recorded for this clonotype. The chain uses TRBV20-1 and TRBJ2-2, with no clear D. The V end was cut by 1 base, the J end by 3 bases, with 3 bases between. This CDR3 has 12 residues. Germline CDR1 and CDR2: DFQATT and SNEGSKA (reference sequence). CDR3 nucleotide sequence: TGCAGTGCTAGAGCGGACACCGGGGAGCTGTTTTTT. This codes for CSARADTGELFF.

This clonotype was seen many times. The chain recombines TRBV6-5 with TRBJ1-5, with D hard to call. V dropped 7 bases and J dropped 5 bases, with 15 bases sitting between them. Germline loops: CDR1 MNHEY, CDR2 SVGAGI. The CDR3 contains 14 residues. The CDR3 is CASILDASHQPQHF. CDR3 bases: TGTGCCAGCATTCTCGACGCGAGTCATCAGCCCCAGCATTTT.

In its sample, this clonotype was seen many times. This chain links TRBV7-3 with TRBJ2-5; tentatively, D is TRBD2 (6 bases). The CDR3 spans 13 residues. CDR1 and CDR2 (germline): SGHTA, FQGTGA. Trimming shortened V by 4 bases and J by 5 bases, and 11 bases separated the two germline ends. The CDR3, as DNA: TGTGCCAGCAGCTCGACTAGTATGGAGACCCAGTACTTC. Amino acids: CASSSTSMETQYF.

The chain couples TRBV6-2 or TRBV6-3 to TRBJ2-2, with TRBD2 matching over 7 bases. This CDR3 spans 17 amino acids. Germline V gene sequence: CDR1 MNHEY, CDR2 SVGEGT. V lost 6 bases, J lost 2 bases, and 12 bases stayed unmatched. CDR3 in amino acids: CASRPRLARDNTGELFF. In nucleotides, the CDR3 is TGTGCCAGCAGGCCGAGACTAGCCCGAGATAACACCGGGGAGCTGTTTTTT.

Many counts were recorded for this clonotype. The chain has TRBV29-1 and TRBJ2-5; 7 bases fit TRBD1. The junction had 6 bases not matched to a gene; V was cut back by 6 bases and J by 5 bases. There are 12 residues in the CDR3. CDR1 is SQVTM and CDR2 is ANQGSEA in the germline V gene. The CDR3 region is CSVPTGRETQYF. The CDR3 nucleotides read TGCAGCGTCCCGACAGGGCGGGAGACCCAGTACTTC.

This clonotype turned up a few times. The chain employs TRBV5-4 and TRBJ2-5; TRBD1 matches at 9 bases. CDR1 is SGHNT and CDR2 is YYREEE in the germline V gene (reference sequence). J gave up 4 bases and V 4 bases, and 8 bases lay outside the gene matches. The CDR3 totals 15 residues. CDR3 loop: CASSIPDRGGETQYF. The CDR3 coding sequence is TGTGCCAGCAGCATTCCGGACAGGGGAGGAGAGACCCAGTACTTC. The whole variable domain, remainder taken from reference TRBV5-4 and TRBJ2-5, is ETGVTQSPTHLIKTRGQQVTLRCSSQSGHNTVSWYQQALGQGPQFIFQYYREEENGRGNFPPRFSGLQFPNYSSELNVNALELDDSALYLCASSIPDRGGETQYFGPGTRLLVL.

This clonotype turned up a few times. This chain uses TRBV20-1 with TRBJ1-1; the D is unclear. CDR1 is DFQATT and CDR2 is SNEGSKA in the germline V gene (reference sequence). This CDR3 spans 15 amino acids. V lost 0 bases to trimming and J lost 3 bases, with 14 bases between them. Written as DNA, the CDR3 is TGCAGTGCTAGAGATCGGCTATCGGAATACACTGAAGCTTTCTTT. This sequence encodes CSARDRLSEYTEAFF.

This clonotype appeared many times. This chain uses TRBV7-2 with TRBJ2-1; 8 bases fit TRBD2. From germline, CDR1 is SGHTA and CDR2 FQGNSA. The CDR3 has 17 residues. The V and J ends lost 2 bases and 4 bases, in that order; junction bases with no gene match: 10. CDR3 protein: CASSLSSGSFSYNEQFF. The CDR3 DNA is TGTGCCAGCAGCTTATCCAGCGGGAGCTTTAGTTACAATGAGCAGTTCTTC.

This clonotype was seen repeatedly, ten times or more. The chain uses TRBV20-1 and TRBJ2-2; TRBD2 aligns across 9 bases. The CDR3 sequence is 16 residues long. Germline V CDR1 and CDR2: DFQATT, SNEGSKA (reference sequence). After removal of 2 bases from V and 1 base from J, the junction contained 5 bases not matched to a gene. The CDR3 is CSARLAGYKNTGELFF. The CDR3 bases are TGCAGTGCTAGACTAGCGGGGTACAAGAACACCGGGGAGCTGTTTTTT.

V usage is TRBV7-6 and J usage is TRBJ1-3; D possibly corresponds to TRBD1 (5 bases). The V gene lost 3 bases and the J gene lost 0 bases, with 15 bases spanning the gap. Germline assignment: CDR1 SGHVS and CDR2 FNYEAQ. This CDR3 has 17 residues. DNA of the CDR3: TGTGCCAGCAGCTTGGACATAAGGTTGGGCTCTGGAAACACCATATATTTT. Its protein is CASSLDIRLGSGNTIYF. Combining the CDR3 with reference TRBV7-6 and TRBJ1-3 gives the whole variable domain GAGVSQSPRYKVTKRGQDVALRCDPISGHVSLYWYRQALGQGPEFLTYFNYEAQQDKSGLPNDRFSAERPEGSISTLTIQRTEQRDSAMYRCASSLDIRLGSGNTIYFGEGSWLTVV.

This clonotype was seen ten or more times. V gene TRBV12-3 or TRBV12-4 combines with J gene TRBJ2-3; D may be TRBD2 (7 bases). Deletions cut 1 base from V and 2 bases from J, with 10 bases between. This CDR3 has 15 residues. The CDR3 DNA is TGTGCCAGCAGTTTAGTGCGGGGGCCCACAGATACGCAGTATTTT. As protein: CASSLVRGPTDTQYF.